The 21 T cell receptor beta chains in this list originate from one sample, sequenced in a study of tumor-infiltrating lymphocytes in primary liver carcinoma (dated by TCRdb to 2016 to 2017). The instrument was an Illumina HiSeq 2500. A constant-region primer and ProtoScript II reverse transcriptase were used to reverse-transcribe TCRbeta-specific cDNA from approximately 450 ng total RNA. Construction of the TCRbeta libraries relied on three nested rounds of multiplex PCR, following a slightly modified ARM-PCR procedure. Each of the first two PCR rounds ran for around 10 cycles using multiplex TRBV1-TRBV30 forward primers together with a Cbeta reverse primer. Using fastp at Q25 and MiXCR, TCRdb reprocessed the public reads and kept productive beta chains. A single entry per CDR3 protein holds the most common genes and DNA from its merged rows. Counted in this sample were around 330,000 distinct CDR3 sequences; around 50% of them appeared once. The ten largest clones add up to 15% to 20% of the sample.

TRIzol reagent was used to extract blood RNA from unsorted whole blood, while the DNeasy Blood & Tissue kit provided the germline DNA. The sample consisted of peripheral blood. Receptors originate from a woman aged 30 to 39 with primary liver carcinoma and hepatitis B virus infection.

This clonotype was counted only a few times. The rearrangement uses TRBV2 and TRBJ2-3, with TRBD2 matching over 11 bases. Trimming at V came to 7 bases and at J to 0 bases, leaving 12 bases not matched to a gene. There are 18 residues in the CDR3. Germline V gene lookup returns CDR1 SNHLY and CDR2 FYNNEI. The CDR3 is CASTTPPGLAASTDTQYF. The CDR3 coding sequence is TGTGCCAGCACAACCCCGCCGGGACTAGCGGCTAGCACAGATACGCAGTATTTT.

The chain combines TRBV4-3 with TRBJ1-2; possible D gene TRBD1, 5 bases. Germline lookup yields CDR1 LGHNA and CDR2 YSLEER. Trimming removed 3 bases at V and 8 bases at J, with 22 bases between. The length of the CDR3 is 16 residues. The CDR3 DNA reads TGCGCCAGCAGCCATCAGGGTGCAGTTTTGGAGGAAGGCTACACCTTC. Its protein is CASSHQGAVLEEGYTF.

On this clonotype itself: This may be a read error: a much more frequent sequence differs by one nucleotide. The chain couples TRBV6-6 to TRBJ2-5; no clear D. V lost 5 bases to trimming and J lost 7 bases, with 14 bases between them. The germline V gene has CDR1 MNHNY and CDR2 SVGAGI (reference sequence). This CDR3 has 13 residues. The CDR3 here is CASSTSSLRTQYF. The CDR3 bases are TGTGCCAGCAGTACTTCATCCCTGCGGACCCAGTACTTC.

This chain links TRBV6-5 with TRBJ1-4; D remains ambiguous. Looked up from germline, CDR1 is MNHEY and CDR2 is SVGAGI. The CDR3 covers 18 residues. Trimming shortened V by 6 bases and J by 7 bases, and 27 bases separated the two germline ends. CDR3 residues: CASRKIGGPKGTGEKLFF. CDR3 nucleotide sequence: TGTGCCAGCAGAAAAATCGGAGGGCCTAAAGGAACCGGTGAAAAACTGTTTTTT.

This clonotype was counted at least ten times. The chain links TRBV11-1 to TRBJ2-5; maybe TRBD1 (6 bases). This CDR3 contains 16 residues. Trimming removed 4 bases from V and 2 bases from J, with 17 bases in between. Germline V CDR1 and CDR2: SGHAT, FQDESV (reference sequence). CDR3 sequence: CASSSPRGHIQETQYF. CDR3 DNA sequence: TGTGCCAGCAGCTCCCCCCGGGGACACATACAAGAGACCCAGTACTTC.

A few counts support this clonotype. V gene TRBV5-6 combines with J gene TRBJ2-1, with D possibly TRBD1 on 5 matching bases. This CDR3 has 15 amino acids. The germline CDR1 and CDR2 sequences are SGHDT and YYEEEE. V lost 0 bases, J lost 0 bases, and 7 bases lay in between. The CDR3 spells CASSLVGVSYNEQFF. The CDR3 bases are TGTGCCAGCAGCTTGGTAGGGGTCTCCTACAATGAGCAGTTCTTC.

As concerns this clonotype: Here the CDR3 omits its conserved ending phenylalanine or tryptophan, so a read error is the likely source. The genes are TRBV4-3 and TRBJ2-7; tentatively, D is TRBD2 (5 bases). The germline gives CDR1 LGHNA, CDR2 YSLEER. The CDR3 contains 15 residues. V was clipped by 0 bases and J by 7 bases, with 16 bases between them. CDR3: CASSQDRWTGREQYL. CDR3 coding DNA: TGCGCCAGCAGCCAAGATCGATGGACTGGGCGGGAGCAGTACCTC.

The chain uses TRBV7-8 and TRBJ2-5; D is unclear. The CDR3 consists of 16 residues. Germline CDR1 is SGHVS and CDR2 is FQNEAQ. V was clipped by 8 bases and J by 4 bases, with 23 bases between them. The CDR3 DNA sequence: TGTGCCAGCGGCCCAGGACGCAATACGCCTATAGAGACCCAGTACTTC. Translated: CASGPGRNTPIETQYF.

This clonotype was counted ten times or more. The chain is built from TRBV29-1 and TRBJ2-3; 12 positions match TRBD2. The trim removed 5 bases at V and 0 bases at J, leaving 9 bases unmatched. The germline V gene encodes CDR1 SQVTM and CDR2 ANQGSEA. There are 17 residues in the CDR3. The DNA for the CDR3 is TGCAGCGTTCCGCAGACTAGCGGGAGTTCCAGCACAGATACGCAGTATTTT. Protein product: CSVPQTSGSSSTDTQYF.

This clonotype was counted a few times. The rearrangement uses TRBV6-6 and TRBJ2-5; D gene uncertain. The CDR3 consists of 13 residues. In germline, CDR1 is MNHNY, CDR2 SVGAGI (reference sequence). The V end lost 4 bases, the J end lost 6 bases, and 12 bases lay between the germline ends. CDR3: CASSFAVQKTQYF. The CDR3 nucleotides are TGTGCCAGCAGTTTCGCCGTCCAGAAGACCCAGTACTTC.

This chain uses TRBV12-3 or TRBV12-4 with TRBJ2-3; D is uncertain. This CDR3 has 16 amino acids. V was clipped by 3 bases and J by 0 bases, with 13 bases between them. The CDR3 protein is CASSFGIGSSTDTQYF. In DNA form, the CDR3 reads TGTGCCAGCAGTTTTGGTATCGGTTCTAGCACAGATACGCAGTATTTT.

The CDR3 coding sequence is TGTGCTAACAGCAGGGACAGAAATCAGCCCCAGCATTTT. This codes for CANSRDRNQPQHF. V gene TRBV11-1 combines with J gene TRBJ1-5; 7 nucleotides align to TRBD1. There are 13 residues in the CDR3. CDR1 is SGHAT, CDR2 FQDESV, per germline (reference sequence).

The chain has TRBV12-3 or TRBV12-4 and TRBJ2-3; 7 bases fit TRBD1. The junction had 0 bases not matched to a gene; V was cut back by 4 bases and J by 5 bases. The CDR3 covers 12 residues. The CDR3 nucleotides are TGTGCCAGCAGTTGGACAGGAGATACGCAGTATTTT. It codes for CASSWTGDTQYF.

This clonotype was observed a handful of times. The chain has TRBV12-3 or TRBV12-4 and TRBJ1-6; D may be TRBD1 (5 bases). V was shortened by 6 bases and J by 5 bases, with 11 bases between the two germline ends. The CDR3 has 14 residues. This CDR3 reads CASRAQGHNSPLHF. The CDR3 nucleotides read TGTGCCAGCAGGGCCCAGGGACATAATTCACCCCTCCACTTT.

This clonotype was detected once. This may come from a read error, since a much larger clone is one base off. The V call is TRBV29-1, the J call TRBJ2-5, with D tentatively TRBD1 (6 bases). Looked up from germline, CDR1 is SQVTM and CDR2 is ANQGSEA. This CDR3 spans 12 amino acids. The CDR3 loop reads CRVNSGEETQYF. CDR3 in DNA: TGCAGGGTAAACTCAGGGGAAGAGACCCAGTACTTC. Full variable domain (outside the CDR3, taken from reference TRBV29-1 and TRBJ2-5): SAVISQKPSRDICQRGTSLTIQCQVDSQVTMMFWYRQQPGQSLTLIATANQGSEATYESGFVIDKFPISRPNLTFSTLTVSNMSPEDSSIYLCRVNSGEETQYFGPGTRLLVL.

This clonotype was observed at least ten times. The J gene is TRBJ2-5, the V gene TRBV11-2; TRBD2 matches 8 bases. CDR1 is SGHAT, CDR2 FQNNGV, per germline. V shed 6 bases, J shed 5 bases, and the junction held 11 bases outside the gene matches. The CDR3 length is 15 residues. The CDR3 region has the DNA TGTGCCAGCAGTTCTACTCGGACTAGCCGGGAGACCCAGTACTTC. Translating gives CASSSTRTSRETQYF.

The chain uses TRBV29-1 and TRBJ2-5; either TRBD1 or TRBD2 may fit D (5 bases each). V lost 5 bases, J lost 7 bases, and 17 bases lay in between. The CDR3 covers 13 residues. The germline gives CDR1 SQVTM, CDR2 ANQGSEA. CDR3 nucleotide sequence: TGCAGCGTTCTAGTATGGGGACGGGGGACCCAGTACTTC. Translated: CSVLVWGRGTQYF.

On this clonotype itself: A single base separates this from a much larger clone, so it may be a read error. The chain is built from TRBV29-1 and TRBJ2-7; D is unresolved. CDR1 SQVTM and CDR2 ANQGSEA come from the germline V gene. The CDR3 length is 14 residues. V dropped 8 bases and J dropped 2 bases, with 19 bases sitting between them. This CDR3 is CSYSGSTHAYEQYF. The DNA for the CDR3 is TGCAGCTACAGTGGTTCCACCCACGCCTACGAGCAGTACTTC.

This clonotype was seen more than once but under ten times. The gene calls are TRBV11-2 and TRBJ2-1; 7 bases are a match to TRBD2. Germline CDR1 reads SGHAT; CDR2 reads FQNNGV. The junction had 11 bases not matched to a gene; V was cut back by 8 bases and J by 7 bases. The CDR3 length is 14 residues. The CDR3 protein is CASGSTGGLNEQFF. The CDR3 nucleotides are TGTGCCAGCGGCTCAACGGGAGGTTTAAATGAGCAGTTCTTC. The whole variable domain, filled in from reference TRBV11-2 and TRBJ2-1, reads EAGVAQSPRYKIIEKRQSVAFWCNPISGHATLYWYQQILGQGPKLLIQFQNNGVVDDSQLPKDRFSAERLKGVDSTLKIQPAKLEDSAVYLCASGSTGGLNEQFFGPGTRLTVL.

This clonotype was observed many times. V gene TRBV11-2 combines with J gene TRBJ2-7; 7 bases line up with TRBD2. The CDR3 has 15 residues. CDR1 is SGHAT, CDR2 FQNNGV, per germline. The V and J ends lost 5 bases and 0 bases, in that order; junction bases with no gene match: 7. CDR3 loop: CASSPFGGSSYEQYF. The CDR3, as DNA: TGTGCCAGCAGCCCCTTTGGCGGGAGCTCCTACGAGCAGTACTTC. Full variable domain (rest looked up from reference TRBV11-2 and TRBJ2-7): EAGVAQSPRYKIIEKRQSVAFWCNPISGHATLYWYQQILGQGPKLLIQFQNNGVVDDSQLPKDRFSAERLKGVDSTLKIQPAKLEDSAVYLCASSPFGGSSYEQYFGPGTRLTVT.

The chain uses TRBV4-3 and TRBJ1-1; D is uncertain. Per the germline V gene, CDR1 is LGHNA and CDR2 is YSLEER. Trimming left V 2 bases short and J 6 bases short, with 10 bases between. The CDR3 length is 13 residues. The CDR3 DNA reads as TGCGCCAGCAGCCAAAGATCACGTTCTGAAGCTTTCTTT. It codes for CASSQRSRSEAFF.